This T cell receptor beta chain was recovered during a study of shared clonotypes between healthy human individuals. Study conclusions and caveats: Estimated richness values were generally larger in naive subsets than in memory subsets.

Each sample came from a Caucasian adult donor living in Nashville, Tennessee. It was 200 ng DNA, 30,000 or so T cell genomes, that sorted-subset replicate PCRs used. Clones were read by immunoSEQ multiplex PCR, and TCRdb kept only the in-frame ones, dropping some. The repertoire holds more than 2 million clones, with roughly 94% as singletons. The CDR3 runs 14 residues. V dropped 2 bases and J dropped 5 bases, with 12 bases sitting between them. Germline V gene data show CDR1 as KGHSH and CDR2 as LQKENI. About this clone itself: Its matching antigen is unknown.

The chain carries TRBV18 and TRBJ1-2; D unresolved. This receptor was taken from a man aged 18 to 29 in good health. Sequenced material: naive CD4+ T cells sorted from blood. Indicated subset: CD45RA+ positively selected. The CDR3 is CASSPSKGPYGYTF. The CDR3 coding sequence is TGTGCCAGCTCACCATCAAAGGGCCCTTATGGCTACACCTTC.